The text below deals with one T cell receptor beta chain. The sample comes from a study of T cells expressing NK-cell markers. The CDR3 contains 14 residues. Germline V gene data show CDR1 as MNHNS and CDR2 as SASEGT. Each CDR3 protein gets one entry in TCRdb, which reprocessed the 5' RACE reads and gives no DNA. The repertoire table contains 440,000 or so distinct CDR3 sequences. J is TRBJ2-7 and V is TRBV6-1. The TCR comes from a woman aged 18 to 75 in good health. Input material: blood T cells: a sorted CD56 or NKG2C T cell subset, CD4+ or CD8+ T cells, or bulk PBMC T cells (not recorded which). The CDR3 protein is CASRSQSSIYEQYF.